Following are 18 T cell receptor beta chains from one sample sequenced in a study of CD8 T cells in ankylosing spondylitis. TCRdb analysed the 5' RACE reads with MiXCR anew, one entry per CDR3 protein. The table lists under 55,000 distinct CDR3 sequences, about 7% of them singletons. The sequenced sample was blood, either unsorted or a sorted T cell fraction (not recorded which). The receptors were sampled from a female donor with ankylosing spondylitis or in good health (not recorded which).

This clonotype was detected ten times or more. The V gene is TRBV6-2 or TRBV6-3, the J gene TRBJ2-2; D not resolved. The CDR3 contains 15 residues. Germline V gene lookup returns CDR1 MNHEY and CDR2 SVGEGT. Trimming took 5 bases from V and 2 from J, leaving 12 bases between them. As DNA, the CDR3 is TGTGCCAGCAGTCCTCCTAGACATAACACCGGGGAGCTGTTTTTT. Amino acids: CASSPPRHNTGELFF.

This clonotype showed up just a few times. The gene calls are TRBV3-1 and TRBJ2-1; no clear D gene. The CDR3 contains 17 residues. Trimming took off 4 bases at V and 3 bases at J, with 19 bases between the two ends. Germline V gene data show CDR1 as LGHDT and CDR2 as YNNKEL (reference sequence). In DNA, the CDR3 is TGTGCCAGCAGCCGTCGGCCAATCCTACGTCTCTACAATGAGCAGTTCTTC. It is translated as CASSRRPILRLYNEQFF.

This clonotype came up many times. The V gene is TRBV29-1, the J gene TRBJ1-1; D is uncertain. Germline CDR1 SQVTM, CDR2 ANQGSEA. The CDR3 length is 11 residues. V lost 7 bases to trimming and J lost 4 bases, with 10 bases between them. CDR3 coding DNA: TGCAGCGCCGGAGGGCCCACTGAAGCTTTCTTT. As protein: CSAGGPTEAFF.

This clonotype was counted ten times or more. This chain connects TRBV10-3 to TRBJ2-3; no firm D call. Trimming stripped 0 bases from V and 6 bases from J, with 4 bases between. The CDR3 extends over 12 amino acids. Per the germline V gene, CDR1 is ENHRY and CDR2 is SYGVKD. Written as DNA, the CDR3 is TGTGCCATCAGTGAGTCAAAGGATACGCAGTATTTT. This translates into CAISESKDTQYF.

V and J are TRBV5-6 and TRBJ2-1; TRBD2 agrees at 15 bases. J lost 4 bases, V lost 4 bases, and 6 bases had no gene match. CDR3 length: 17 residues. In germline, CDR1 is SGHDT, CDR2 YYEEEE. The CDR3 reads CASSPGLAGGQYNEQFF. DNA of the CDR3: TGTGCCAGCAGCCCAGGACTAGCGGGGGGGCAGTACAATGAGCAGTTCTTC.

The chain links TRBV7-9 to TRBJ2-7; no reliable D call. The V gene lost 1 base and the J gene lost 9 bases, with 13 bases spanning the gap. Germline loops: CDR1 SEHNR, CDR2 FQNEAQ (reference sequence). The CDR3 is 13 amino acids. The CDR3 spells CASSLVSQSRQYF. In DNA, the CDR3 is TGTGCCAGCAGCTTAGTCTCCCAGAGCCGGCAGTACTTC.

The table lists this clonotype with many counts. The chain has TRBV19 and TRBJ2-4; 12 bases are shared with TRBD1. Unmatched junction bases numbered 7, after V lost 9 bases and J lost 7 bases. Per the germline V gene, CDR1 is LNHDA and CDR2 is SQIVND (reference sequence). This CDR3 is built from 14 residues. The CDR3 loop reads CASRDRGQENIQYF. The CDR3 nucleotides are TGTGCCAGCCGGGACAGGGGGCAGGAGAACATTCAGTACTTC.

This clonotype was seen a handful of times. V gene TRBV5-1 combines with J gene TRBJ2-2; tentatively, D is TRBD1 (5 bases). Germline-derived CDR1 and CDR2 are SGHRS and YFSETQ. The CDR3 runs 15 residues. The V end was cut by 3 bases, the J end by 2 bases, with 11 bases between. The chain's CDR3 is CASSSDRPNTGELFF. The CDR3 bases are TGCGCCAGCAGCTCTGACAGACCCAACACCGGGGAGCTGTTTTTT.

This clonotype occurred many times. This rearrangement joins TRBV2 to TRBJ1-5; the D gene is possibly TRBD1 (5 bases). Per the germline V gene, CDR1 is SNHLY and CDR2 is FYNNEI. V lost 8 bases and J 6 bases, leaving 11 bases between the germline ends. The CDR3 runs 12 residues. The CDR3 loop is CASGGDTQPQHF. CDR3 coding DNA: TGTGCCAGCGGGGGAGACACTCAGCCCCAGCATTTT.

This clonotype occurred many times. The CDR3 loop reads CSVVETGDNGYTF. CDR3 DNA sequence: TGCAGCGTCGTCGAGACAGGTGACAATGGCTACACCTTC. The chain employs TRBV29-1 and TRBJ1-2; a possible D gene is TRBD1 (6 bases). The CDR3 covers 13 residues. Trimming took 6 bases from V and 6 from J, leaving 17 bases between them. Looked up from germline, CDR1 is SQVTM and CDR2 is ANQGSEA.

This clonotype was detected ten times or more. The chain has TRBV10-3 and TRBJ2-3; possible D gene TRBD1, 5 bases. The CDR3 loop spans 15 amino acids. Trimming took off 6 bases at V and 3 bases at J, with 16 bases between the two ends. Germline V lookup: CDR1 ENHRY, CDR2 SYGVKD. CDR3 sequence: CAISPGRDRTDTQYF. DNA for the CDR3: TGTGCCATCAGCCCGGGCAGGGATCGGACAGATACGCAGTATTTT.

Ten or more counts support this clonotype. This chain links TRBV5-1 with TRBJ2-2, with 7 bases fitting TRBD2. V shed 4 bases, J shed 2 bases, and the junction held 20 bases outside the gene matches. The V gene's germline CDR1 is SGHRS and CDR2 YFSETQ. CDR3 length equals 20 residues. This chain's CDR3 is CASSPRIAGRNHPNTGELFF. DNA for the CDR3: TGCGCCAGCAGCCCGAGGATAGCGGGCAGAAATCACCCCAACACCGGGGAGCTGTTTTTT.

This clonotype was found many times. The CDR3: CSAFRDSGAGQPQHF. CDR3 nucleotides: TGCAGTGCTTTCAGAGATTCAGGGGCGGGTCAGCCCCAGCATTTT. This chain uses TRBV20-1 with TRBJ1-5, with D perhaps TRBD1 (6 bases). Deletions cut 5 bases from V and 6 bases from J, with 20 bases between. This CDR3 contains 15 residues. Germline V gene lookup returns CDR1 DFQATT and CDR2 SNEGSKA (reference sequence).

This clonotype was detected ten times or more. This chain joins TRBV6-6 and TRBJ2-3; D ambiguous. Germline lookup yields CDR1 MNHNY and CDR2 SVGAGI (reference sequence). The V gene lost 4 bases and the J gene lost 7 bases, with 12 bases spanning the gap. The CDR3 spans 13 residues. The CDR3 nucleotides read TGTGCCAGCAGTTTGGTTAGCCGTCATACGCAGTATTTT. Translated: CASSLVSRHTQYF.

Many counts were recorded for this clonotype. The chain combines TRBV29-1 with TRBJ1-1; 7 bases align to TRBD1. The CDR3 runs 14 residues. J lost 4 bases, V lost 2 bases, and 7 bases had no gene match. From germline, CDR1 is SQVTM and CDR2 ANQGSEA. The CDR3 nucleotides are TGCAGCGTTGAAAAGACAGGGTACGGCACTGAAGCTTTCTTT. Its translation: CSVEKTGYGTEAFF.

Many counts were recorded for this clonotype. This chain links TRBV4-3 with TRBJ2-7; TRBD1 matches 8 bases. CDR1 LGHNA and CDR2 YSLEER come from the germline V gene. The CDR3 consists of 16 residues. With 0 bases clipped from V and 5 bases from J, the junction kept 9 bases outside the gene matches. CDR3 region: CASSQDVLQGANEQYF. CDR3 nucleotides: TGCGCCAGCAGCCAAGATGTCCTGCAGGGGGCGAACGAGCAGTACTTC.

The chain uses TRBV20-1 and TRBJ1-5; the D gene is possibly TRBD1 (6 bases). The CDR3 totals 13 residues. Germline V gene sequence: CDR1 DFQATT, CDR2 SNEGSKA (reference sequence). V lost 4 bases to trimming and J lost 0 bases, with 7 bases between them. This CDR3 is CSATGDSNQPQHF. The CDR3 DNA sequence: TGCAGTGCTACAGGGGATAGCAATCAGCCCCAGCATTTT.

This clonotype was found a few times. This rearrangement joins TRBV7-2 to TRBJ2-1; D is possibly TRBD2 (7 bases). V gave up 0 bases and J gave up 7 bases, with 13 bases separating them. CDR3 size: 15 residues. The germline gives CDR1 SGHTA, CDR2 FQGNSA. The CDR3 loop reads CASSLAGGPRNEQFF. The CDR3 DNA follows: TGTGCCAGCAGCTTAGCGGGGGGGCCGCGGAATGAGCAGTTCTTC.